The present entry profiles one T cell receptor beta chain with its context. The target antigen is unknown. Mismatch with germline at one junction end may stem from a read error. This entry comes from a study of Graves' ophthalmopathy and Graves' hyperthyroidism. In germline, CDR1 is SGHTA, CDR2 FQGTGA. This CDR3 contains 15 residues. The authors amplified TCR beta CDR3 regions from RNA transcripts. HTBI primers served in a first-round RT-PCR, which a second-round multiplex PCR followed. TCRdb processed the multiplex PCR reads anew with MiXCR; each CDR3 protein has one entry. The sample lists roughly 610,000 distinct CDR3 sequences, about a fifth occurring once. PBMCs came from more than 8 ml of fresh peripheral blood. Study-level findings and limits: A majority of expanded thyroid clonotypes exceeding 0.001 frequency were likewise present in blood.

This sequence joins TRBV7-3 and TRBJ2-6; no firm D call. The receptor was derived from a young woman with stable Graves' hyperthyroidism. Some clones in this sample may be carry-over from other donors' samples. The material sequenced was peripheral blood. CDR3 protein: CACSLEHSGANVLTF. The CDR3 DNA is TGTGCCTGCAGCTTAGAACACTCTGGGGCCAACGTCCTGACTTTC.